This TCR beta chain emerged from a study of yellow fever vaccine responses in identical twins. Study results and limitations: Reportedly, twins showed a vaccine T cell response that looked partly convergent and partly personalized.

CDR1 is SGHAT, CDR2 FQDESV, per germline (reference sequence). This CDR3 region has 17 residues. V lost 7 bases and J 1 base, leaving 20 bases between the germline ends. TCRdb redid the calling of the RT-PCR reads with MiXCR, one entry per CDR3 protein. This sample has roughly 4,700 distinct CDR3 sequences; approximately 85% occur once, and the top ten carry under 2.5%. A remark on this clonotype: The antigen is unknown.

The chain couples TRBV11-1 to TRBJ2-1; a possible D gene is TRBD1 (6 bases). Source: T cells from blood (PBMCs), unsorted or a sorted subset (not recorded which), taken before or after yellow fever vaccination (not recorded which). The sequence was obtained from a woman aged 18-30 years who received the yellow fever vaccine. The chain's CDR3 is CASTNVRDKNSYNEQFF. CDR3 bases: TGTGCCAGCACAAACGTCCGGGACAAAAATTCCTACAATGAGCAGTTCTTC. Variable domain in full (rest from reference TRBV11-1 and TRBJ2-1): EAEVAQSPRYKITEKSQAVAFWCDPISGHATLYWYRQILGQGPELLVQFQDESVVDDSQLPKDRFSAERLKGVDSTLKIQPAELGDSAMYLCASTNVRDKNSYNEQFFGPGTRLTVL.